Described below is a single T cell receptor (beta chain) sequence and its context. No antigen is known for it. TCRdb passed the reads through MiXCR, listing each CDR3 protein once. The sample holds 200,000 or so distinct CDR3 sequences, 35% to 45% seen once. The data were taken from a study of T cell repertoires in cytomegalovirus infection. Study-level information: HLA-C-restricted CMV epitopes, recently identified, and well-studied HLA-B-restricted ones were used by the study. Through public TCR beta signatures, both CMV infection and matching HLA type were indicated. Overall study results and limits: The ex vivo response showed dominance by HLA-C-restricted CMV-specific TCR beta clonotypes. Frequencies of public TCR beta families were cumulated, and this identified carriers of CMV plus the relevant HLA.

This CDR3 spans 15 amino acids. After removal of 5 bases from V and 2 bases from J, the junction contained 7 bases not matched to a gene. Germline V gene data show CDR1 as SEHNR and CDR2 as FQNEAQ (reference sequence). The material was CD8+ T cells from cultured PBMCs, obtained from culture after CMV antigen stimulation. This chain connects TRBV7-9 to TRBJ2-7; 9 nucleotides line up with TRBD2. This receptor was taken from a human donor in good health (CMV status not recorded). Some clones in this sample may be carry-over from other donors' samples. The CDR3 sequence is CASSPERGVTYEQYF. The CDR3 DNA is TGTGCCAGCAGCCCCGAGCGGGGGGTCACCTACGAGCAGTACTTC.